Listed below are T cell receptor beta chains from one sample, sequenced in a study of metastatic and nonmetastatic thyroid tumors. TCRdb ran MiXCR on the PCR reads. The sample lists approximately 40,000 clones, 25% to 30% occurring once. Sequenced sample: blood. All receptors derive from a male donor with papillary thyroid cancer or a benign thyroid nodule (not recorded which). Some clones in this sample may be carry-over from other donors' samples. The CDR3 runs from the conserved cysteine through the conserved F or W. D genes are given only for firm matches. A row's size may be missing; if present it is once, few, many or a size class.

v_gene: TRBV7-9; j_gene: TRBJ1-4; abundance: many; d_gene: NA; CDR3nt: TGTGCCAGCAGCCTCGACAGAAAGAATGAAAAACTGTTTTTT; CDR3aa: CASSLDRKNEKLFF
v_gene: TRBV19; j_gene: TRBJ2-5; abundance: many; d_gene: NA; CDR3nt: TGTGCCAGTAGAAAAACAGGGATTCTCGTTTGGACCCAGTACTTC; CDR3aa: CASRKTGILVWTQYF
v_gene: TRBV20-1; j_gene: TRBJ2-7; abundance: once; d_gene: NA; CDR3nt: TGCAGTGCTAGAGGAGAAGAAGGGTCGGATTACTACGAGCAGTACTTC; CDR3aa: CSARGEEGSDYYEQYF
v_gene: TRBV5-1; j_gene: TRBJ1-2; abundance: medium-sized; d_gene: NA; CDR3nt: TGCGCCAGCAGCTTCCAGACAGGCCCTAATGGCTACACCTTC; CDR3aa: CASSFQTGPNGYTF
v_gene: TRBV6-2/TRBV6-3; j_gene: TRBJ1-2; abundance: NA; d_gene: NA; CDR3nt: TGTGCCAGCAGTTACTCGATGGAGGGGGATAACTATGGCTACACCTTC; CDR3aa: CASSYSMEGDNYGYTF
v_gene: TRBV6-1; j_gene: TRBJ2-5; abundance: many; d_gene: NA; CDR3nt: TGTGCCAGTGATCCATCGGGACTGAGGCAAGAGACCCAGTACTTC; CDR3aa: CASDPSGLRQETQYF
v_gene: TRBV6-2/TRBV6-3; j_gene: TRBJ2-1; abundance: few; d_gene: NA; CDR3nt: TGTGCCAGCAGTCACCGAACCATAGTTAGTAATGAGCAGTTCTTC; CDR3aa: CASSHRTIVSNEQFF
v_gene: TRBV20-1; j_gene: TRBJ2-3; abundance: NA; d_gene: TRBD1; CDR3nt: TGCAGTGCTAGAGATCAGGGGACAGGTACTCAGTATTTT; CDR3aa: CSARDQGTGTQYF
v_gene: TRBV25-1; j_gene: TRBJ2-5; abundance: many; d_gene: TRBD2; CDR3nt: TGTGCCAGCAGCCAGCGGGGGGGTCAAGAGACCCAGTACTTC; CDR3aa: CASSQRGGQETQYF
v_gene: TRBV15; j_gene: TRBJ2-6; abundance: NA; d_gene: NA; CDR3nt: TGTGCCACCAGCAGAGGGGTCCTCTCCTCTGGGGCCAACGTCCTGACTTTC; CDR3aa: CATSRGVLSSGANVLTF
v_gene: TRBV27; j_gene: TRBJ2-3; abundance: many; d_gene: TRBD2; CDR3nt: TGTGCCGCCCGCGTCGCGGGAGGCACAGATACGCAGTATTTT; CDR3aa: CAARVAGGTDTQYF
v_gene: TRBV28; j_gene: TRBJ2-4; abundance: NA; d_gene: NA; CDR3nt: TGTGCCAGCAGTTTAGGTGCAGGTATAGCCAAAAACATTCAGTACTTC; CDR3aa: CASSLGAGIAKNIQYF
v_gene: TRBV18; j_gene: TRBJ2-5; abundance: NA; d_gene: NA; CDR3nt: TGTGCCAGCTCACCAGTGGTCCAAGAGACCCAGTACTTC; CDR3aa: CASSPVVQETQYF
v_gene: TRBV10-2; j_gene: TRBJ2-1; abundance: few; d_gene: NA; CDR3nt: TGTGCCAGCACCGACCCCATCGACGAATACAATGAGCATTTCTTC; CDR3aa: CASTDPIDEYNEHFF
v_gene: TRBV18; j_gene: TRBJ2-7; abundance: medium-sized; d_gene: NA; CDR3nt: TGTGCCAGCTCACCTGATGTCGAGCAGTACTTC; CDR3aa: CASSPDVEQYF
v_gene: TRBV27; j_gene: TRBJ2-6; abundance: few; d_gene: NA; CDR3nt: TGTGCCAGCAGCTTACTCCCGGGGCCTGTGACCAACGTCCTGACTTTC; CDR3aa: CASSLLPGPVTNVLTF
v_gene: TRBV28; j_gene: TRBJ1-5; abundance: medium-sized; d_gene: NA; CDR3nt: TGTGCCAGCAGCCGATATGGACAGTCACCCCTCCATGGCAATCAGCCCCAGCATTTT; CDR3aa: CASSRYGQSPLHGNQPQHF
v_gene: TRBV6-2/TRBV6-3; j_gene: TRBJ2-2; abundance: few; d_gene: NA; CDR3nt: TGTGCCAGCAGTGACTCAGGGGAGGGCACCGGGGAGCCGTTTTTT; CDR3aa: CASSDSGEGTGEPFF
v_gene: TRBV6-1; j_gene: TRBJ1-1; abundance: few; d_gene: TRBD1; CDR3nt: TGTGCCAGCAGACCCATTACAGGGGGCACTGAAGCTTTCTTT; CDR3aa: CASRPITGGTEAFF
v_gene: TRBV20-1; j_gene: TRBJ2-7; abundance: few; d_gene: TRBD2; CDR3nt: TGCAGTGCTAGGTCTTTAACCGGGACTAGCGGGATCTTTGGTGAGCAGTACTTC; CDR3aa: CSARSLTGTSGIFGEQYF
v_gene: TRBV3-1; j_gene: TRBJ2-1; abundance: many; d_gene: NA; CDR3nt: TGTGCCAGCAGCAAGGGCCCTGAACAGTTCTTC; CDR3aa: CASSKGPEQFF
v_gene: TRBV27; j_gene: TRBJ2-1; abundance: many; d_gene: NA; CDR3nt: TGTGCCAGCAGTAGTGACACCCACCTTGGGATCAATGAGCAGTTCTTC; CDR3aa: CASSSDTHLGINEQFF
v_gene: TRBV6-1; j_gene: TRBJ2-5; abundance: few; d_gene: NA; CDR3nt: TGTGCCAGCACCAACTTCCAGGTCGGAGAGACCCAGTACTTC; CDR3aa: CASTNFQVGETQYF
v_gene: TRBV25-1; j_gene: TRBJ2-7; abundance: few; d_gene: TRBD2; CDR3nt: TGTGCCAGCAGTGAAGCCGGACTAGCGGGAGGCGAGCAGTACTTC; CDR3aa: CASSEAGLAGGEQYF
v_gene: TRBV18; j_gene: TRBJ1-1; abundance: many; d_gene: NA; CDR3nt: TGTGCCAGCTCACCACCGGGGGGTTGGAACACTGAAGCTTTCTTT; CDR3aa: CASSPPGGWNTEAFF
v_gene: TRBV11-3; j_gene: TRBJ1-3; abundance: NA; d_gene: NA; CDR3nt: TGTGCCAGCAGCTTACACCCAGACTCTGGAAACACCATATATTTT; CDR3aa: CASSLHPDSGNTIYF
v_gene: TRBV20-1; j_gene: TRBJ1-1; abundance: many; d_gene: NA; CDR3nt: TGCAGTGCTAGAGATCGGCAGGGGTTCGATGAAGCTTTCTTT; CDR3aa: CSARDRQGFDEAFF
v_gene: TRBV30; j_gene: TRBJ2-1; abundance: once; d_gene: NA; CDR3nt: TGTGCCTGGAGCCGACGCTATGAGCAGTTCTTC; CDR3aa: CAWSRRYEQFF
v_gene: TRBV11-2; j_gene: TRBJ2-7; abundance: NA; d_gene: NA; CDR3nt: TGTGCCAGCAGCCCGCGGGACACCTACGAGCAGTACTTC; CDR3aa: CASSPRDTYEQYF
v_gene: TRBV12-3/TRBV12-4; j_gene: TRBJ2-5; abundance: NA; d_gene: NA; CDR3nt: TGTGCCAGCAGTTTGCGGTGGAGACAAGAGACCCAGTACTTC; CDR3aa: CASSLRWRQETQYF
v_gene: TRBV5-1; j_gene: TRBJ2-1; abundance: NA; d_gene: NA; CDR3nt: TGCGCCAGCAGCTTGGCCGGACGGCCGAACAATGAGCAGTTCTTC; CDR3aa: CASSLAGRPNNEQFF
v_gene: TRBV9; j_gene: TRBJ2-7; abundance: many; d_gene: TRBD2; CDR3nt: TGTGCCAGCAGCGTTCAATCCGGGACTAGCGGGGATCATGCGTACGAGCAGTACTTC; CDR3aa: CASSVQSGTSGDHAYEQYF
v_gene: TRBV13; j_gene: TRBJ1-1; abundance: many; d_gene: NA; CDR3nt: TGTGCCAGCAGCGCCACCGAGGGGGAAGCTTTCTTT; CDR3aa: CASSATEGEAFF
v_gene: TRBV28; j_gene: TRBJ2-6; abundance: few; d_gene: NA; CDR3nt: TGTGCCAGCAGTTTTAGGGGGTCCTCTGGGGCCAACGTCCTGACTTTC; CDR3aa: CASSFRGSSGANVLTF
v_gene: TRBV3-1; j_gene: TRBJ2-3; abundance: NA; d_gene: NA; CDR3nt: TGTGCCAGCAGCCTTGGACAAGGCACAGATACGCAGTATTTT; CDR3aa: CASSLGQGTDTQYF
v_gene: TRBV6-5; j_gene: TRBJ1-2; abundance: NA; d_gene: NA; CDR3nt: TGTGCCAGCAGTTACCACGGTACAGGGCCATCTGGCTACACCTTC; CDR3aa: CASSYHGTGPSGYTF
v_gene: TRBV14; j_gene: TRBJ2-3; abundance: NA; d_gene: NA; CDR3nt: TGTGCCAGCAGGTCTAGCGTTAGGATTGGAGATACGCAGTATTTT; CDR3aa: CASRSSVRIGDTQYF
v_gene: TRBV6-1; j_gene: TRBJ2-7; abundance: medium-sized; d_gene: NA; CDR3nt: TGTGCCAGCAGTTTCCAAGATAGCGGACCCTACGAGCAGTACTTC; CDR3aa: CASSFQDSGPYEQYF
v_gene: TRBV5-1; j_gene: TRBJ2-1; abundance: NA; d_gene: NA; CDR3nt: TGCGCCAGCAGCCCAGGTTTGGGGTCTAACCACAATGAGCAGTTCTTC; CDR3aa: CASSPGLGSNHNEQFF
v_gene: TRBV28; j_gene: TRBJ2-1; abundance: NA; d_gene: NA; CDR3nt: TGTGCCAGCGTGGGGGTTCGGGACTCTCCCAATGAGCAGTTCTTC; CDR3aa: CASVGVRDSPNEQFF
v_gene: TRBV3-1; j_gene: TRBJ1-5; abundance: many; d_gene: NA; CDR3nt: TGTGCCAGCAGCCAAGACGCCCGCCCGTCACAGCCCCAGCATTTT; CDR3aa: CASSQDARPSQPQHF